This passage covers 15 T cell receptor beta chains from one sample sequenced in a study of cytomegalovirus exposure and HLA in healthy donors. The primer mix had 60 Vbeta and 13 Jbeta primers. Sequenced by immunoSEQ multiplex PCR; TCRdb stores in-frame clones only, minus some. The profile shows about 130,000 clones, less than 85% of them singletons. Sequencing was done on a sample of PBMCs. All receptors derive from a man aged 18 to 29 in good health and CMV-seropositive.

This clone was seen a single time. CDR3 DNA: TGTGCCATCAGAGATAAGGGGTCTCCTGGTGATGGCTACACCTTC. It is translated as CAIRDKGSPGDGYTF. The chain links TRBV10-3 to TRBJ1-2, with D perhaps matching TRBD1 (5 bases). Germline V gene sequence: CDR1 ENHRY, CDR2 SYGVKD. CDR3 size: 15 residues. V shed 6 bases and J shed 6 bases, with 20 bases lying between them.

The gene calls are TRBV5-1 and TRBJ2-7, with 7 positions matching TRBD1. The length of the CDR3 is 15 residues. V shed 2 bases, J shed 1 base, and the junction held 6 bases outside the gene matches. The germline CDR1 and CDR2 sequences are SGHRS and YFSETQ. The CDR3: CASSFTGVLSYEQYF. The DNA of the CDR3 is TGCGCCAGCAGCTTTACAGGGGTTTTGTCCTACGAGCAGTACTTC. The whole variable domain, filled in from reference TRBV5-1 and TRBJ2-7, reads KAGVTQTPRYLIKTRGQQVTLSCSPISGHRSVSWYQQTPGQGLQFLFEYFSETQRNKGNFPGRFSGRQFSNSRSEMNVSTLELGDSALYLCASSFTGVLSYEQYFGPGTRLTVT.

This clone was counted a single time. An end of the junction does not agree with germline; a read error may underlie this. The rearrangement joins TRBV2 to TRBJ2-5; 8 bases match TRBD2. Looked up from germline, CDR1 is SNHLY and CDR2 is FYNNEI. The CDR3 contains 14 residues. The CDR3 coding sequence is TGTGCCAGCAGCGAAGGGACTAGTAGCGAGACCCAGTACTTC. This translates into CASSEGTSSETQYF.

This clone has a single count. The rearrangement uses TRBV30 and TRBJ1-5, with D hard to call. The CDR3 covers 12 residues. V was cut by 8 bases and J by 0 bases, with 8 bases left in between. From germline, CDR1 is GTSNPN and CDR2 SVGIG (reference sequence). CDR3 in DNA: TGTGCCGGTGCGGATAGCAATCAGCCCCAGCATTTT. Residues: CAGADSNQPQHF.

The chain links TRBV5-1 to TRBJ2-1; 8 nucleotides line up with TRBD2. Trimming took 3 bases from V and 6 from J; bases not matched to a gene: 11. The CDR3 sequence is 16 residues long. CDR1 and CDR2 (germline): SGHRS, YFSETQ. This CDR3 is CASSYSGRRTGNEQFF. The CDR3 nucleotides read TGCGCCAGCAGCTACAGCGGGAGAAGGACGGGCAATGAGCAGTTCTTC.

The genes are TRBV7-9 and TRBJ2-7, with D possibly matching TRBD2 (6 bases). The V gene lost 2 bases and the J gene lost 2 bases, with 16 bases spanning the gap. There are 16 residues in the CDR3. Germline CDR1 reads SEHNR; CDR2 reads FQNEAQ (reference sequence). CDR3 coding DNA: TGTGCCAGCAGCTTATGGGGGTCCGGAGGGGCCTACGAGCAGTACTTC. This codes for CASSLWGSGGAYEQYF.

The rearrangement joins TRBV2 to TRBJ2-1; TRBD2 aligns across 7 bases. There are 14 residues in the CDR3. V was clipped by 6 bases and J by 1 base; unmatched bases: 3. Germline assignment: CDR1 SNHLY and CDR2 FYNNEI. CDR3 sequence: CASSGLGSYNEQFF. The CDR3 bases are TGTGCCAGCAGCGGACTAGGGTCCTACAATGAGCAGTTCTTC.

V and J are TRBV5-1 and TRBJ2-6; a possible D gene is TRBD2 (5 bases). The CDR3 totals 16 residues. The V gene's germline CDR1 is SGHRS and CDR2 YFSETQ. The V gene lost 4 bases and the J gene lost 2 bases, with 13 bases spanning the gap. The CDR3 coding sequence is TGCGCCAGCAGCGCGGGTATCTCCACTGGGGCCAACGTCCTGACTTTC. Translated: CASSAGISTGANVLTF.

This chain links TRBV25-1 with TRBJ2-7, with a weak D call TRBD2 (7 bases). The length of the CDR3 is 15 residues. Germline CDR1 and CDR2: MGHDK and SYGVNS. The V end lost 5 bases, the J end lost 4 bases, and 18 bases lay between the germline ends. The CDR3 reads CASSIIGGAGYEQYF. The CDR3 bases are TGTGCCAGCAGTATAATAGGGGGGGCTGGGTACGAGCAGTACTTC.

This clone has more than one count but fewer than ten. The V call is TRBV9, the J call TRBJ2-2; D is unclear. Germline V CDR1 and CDR2: SGDLS, YYNGEE. The CDR3 loop spans 14 amino acids. Trimming pared 3 bases from V and 1 base from J, leaving 7 bases between. For the CDR3, the DNA is TGTGCCAGCAGCGGTCGACAGAACACCGGGGAGCTGTTTTTT. Residues: CASSGRQNTGELFF.

This clone turned up a few times. This chain joins TRBV27 and TRBJ2-1; 11 positions match TRBD2. The CDR3 covers 14 residues. Germline CDR1 and CDR2: MNHEY and SMNVEV (reference sequence). V lost 8 bases to trimming and J lost 7 bases; unmatched junction nucleotides: 7. The CDR3, as DNA: TGTGCCAGCTCTAGCGGGGGGCCGAGGAATGAGCAGTTCTTC. Translated: CASSSGGPRNEQFF.

The chain uses TRBV30 and TRBJ2-7, with 12 bases fitting TRBD2. V lost 2 bases, J lost 7 bases, and 9 bases stayed unmatched. The V gene's germline CDR1 is GTSNPN and CDR2 SVGIG (reference sequence). The CDR3 consists of 15 residues. In DNA form, the CDR3 reads TGTGCCTGGAGTAGACGGACTAGCGGGATTGGGGAGCAGTACTTC. Residues: CAWSRRTSGIGEQYF.

The V and J genes are TRBV10-3 and TRBJ1-3, with 7 nucleotides matching TRBD1. The CDR3 runs 13 residues. J gave up 8 bases and V 4 bases, and 5 bases lay outside the gene matches. The germline V gene has CDR1 ENHRY and CDR2 SYGVKD. CDR3 DNA: TGTGCCATCAGTGCCCGGGACAGAGACACCATATATTTT. It codes for CAISARDRDTIYF.

The genes are TRBV18 and TRBJ1-2; D is possibly TRBD1 (6 bases). The CDR3 is 15 residues long. The germline V gene has CDR1 KGHSH and CDR2 LQKENI. V lost 3 bases to trimming and J lost 5 bases, with 16 bases between them. The CDR3 spells CASSPLGGETYGYTF. In DNA, the CDR3 is TGTGCCAGCTCACCTCTTGGGGGCGAAACATATGGCTACACCTTC.

The chain combines TRBV5-6 with TRBJ1-2; TRBD1 might be the D (5 bases). The CDR3 sequence is 15 residues long. The V end lost 1 base, the J end lost 5 bases, and 15 bases lay between the germline ends. Germline values: CDR1 SGHDT, CDR2 YYEEEE. CDR3 coding DNA: TGTGCCAGCAGCTTGATGAACAGGCCCAGGTATGGCTACACCTTC. Translated: CASSLMNRPRYGYTF.